Below, 28 T cell receptor beta chains from the same sample are listed, as sequenced in a study of blood T cells in healthy people across ages. Primers used in a second PCR of roughly 7 to 11 cycles were a sample-barcoded 5' primer and a J-beta primer mix. TCRdb re-called the 5' RACE reads with MiXCR, one entry per CDR3 protein. Of 750,000 to 950,000 distinct CDR3 sequences in the sample, approximately 32% were seen once. These same data were also listed under a study on T cells of mothers and their children.

The specimen sequenced was blood. All receptors come from a woman between 40 and 50 years old in good health.

Worth noting for this clonotype: A junction boundary mismatches the germline segment, possibly from a read error. This chain links TRBV6-2 or TRBV6-3 with TRBJ2-6; tentative D call: TRBD1 (5 bases). Germline assignment: CDR1 MNHEY and CDR2 SVGEGT. There are 17 residues in the CDR3. CDR3 region: CASSYDQGLLGANVRTF. For the CDR3, the DNA is TGTGCCAGCAGTTACGATCAGGGTTTGCTTGGGGCCAACGTCCGGACTTTC.

This clonotype was detected only a few times. V is TRBV12-3 or TRBV12-4 and J is TRBJ1-4; D is perhaps TRBD1 (5 bases). The CDR3 consists of 15 residues. Trimming shortened V by 4 bases and J by 3 bases, and 12 bases separated the two germline ends. CDR3 sequence (DNA): TGTGCCAGCAGTTGGGGGGACGAGGCTAATGAAAAACTGTTTTTT. This codes for CASSWGDEANEKLFF.

This clonotype was observed a handful of times. The chain links TRBV29-1 to TRBJ1-1; unclear D gene. The CDR3 has 15 residues. Trimming left V 2 bases short and J 0 bases short, with 13 bases between. The germline CDR1 and CDR2 sequences are SQVTM and ANQGSEA. The CDR3 spells CSVETRQSMNTEAFF. In nucleotides, the CDR3 is TGCAGCGTTGAAACGCGGCAGAGCATGAACACTGAAGCTTTCTTT.

This clonotype was observed many times. The rearrangement uses TRBV11-2 and TRBJ2-7, with 9 bases that match TRBD1. CDR1 SGHAT and CDR2 FQNNGV come from the germline V gene. V shed 0 bases and J 5 bases; nucleotides not matched to a gene: 8. The CDR3 runs to 16 residues. DNA for the CDR3: TGTGCCAGCAGCTTAGATCTACAGGGGGCGGGCGACGAGCAGTACTTC. Its translation: CASSLDLQGAGDEQYF. The whole variable domain, remainder taken from reference TRBV11-2 and TRBJ2-7, is EAGVAQSPRYKIIEKRQSVAFWCNPISGHATLYWYQQILGQGPKLLIQFQNNGVVDDSQLPKDRFSAERLKGVDSTLKIQPAKLEDSAVYLCASSLDLQGAGDEQYFGPGTRLTVT.

The chain combines TRBV28 with TRBJ2-7; 7 bases map to TRBD1. CDR1 and CDR2 (germline): MDHEN, SYDVKM. This CDR3 spans 16 amino acids. Trimming cost V 10 bases and J 2 bases; bases outside gene matches: 17. CDR3 in DNA: TGTGCCACCATCAGTCCGCCCTACAGGGGTCCCTACGAGCAGTACTTC. Protein: CATISPPYRGPYEQYF.

This clonotype was seen only a few times. The V call is TRBV6-1, the J call TRBJ1-1, with D uncertain. In germline, CDR1 is MNHNS, CDR2 SASEGT. The V and J ends lost 2 bases and 8 bases respectively, with 12 bases between them. This CDR3 is 13 amino acids long. The CDR3 spells CASSELMADEAFF. The CDR3 DNA reads TGTGCCAGCAGTGAATTGATGGCAGACGAAGCTTTCTTT.

This clonotype was observed a handful of times. The chain links TRBV4-3 to TRBJ2-7, with a weak D call TRBD2 (6 bases). This CDR3 contains 13 residues. The germline CDR1 and CDR2 sequences are LGHNA and YSLEER. V shed 0 bases and J shed 6 bases, with 9 bases lying between them. The CDR3 region has the DNA TGCGCCAGCAGCCAAGAAGGAGGGGTCGAGCAGTACTTC. Amino acids: CASSQEGGVEQYF.

Written as DNA, the CDR3 is TGCAGTGCTAGCGGCGCGGGCCTCTTCTACAATGAGCAGTTCTTC. Translating it yields CSASGAGLFYNEQFF. The genes are TRBV20-1 and TRBJ2-1, with D perhaps matching TRBD2 (5 bases). This CDR3 is 15 amino acids long. Germline CDR1 and CDR2: DFQATT and SNEGSKA (reference sequence). The V and J ends lost 3 bases and 3 bases respectively, with 15 bases between them.

In this sample, this clonotype turned up a few times. The chain uses TRBV12-3 or TRBV12-4 and TRBJ2-3; D is perhaps TRBD2 (6 bases). V lost 10 bases and J 4 bases, leaving 15 bases between the germline ends. The CDR3 covers 13 residues. The CDR3 DNA reads as TGTGCCACTAACACGGGGGACCCAGATACGCAGTATTTT. It specifies CATNTGDPDTQYF.

CDR3 nucleotides: TGCGCCAGCGGAACAGGGAACACTGAAGCTTTCTTT. Translating gives CASGTGNTEAFF. The V and J genes are TRBV5-1 and TRBJ1-1; D might be TRBD1 (5 bases). There are 12 residues in the CDR3. With 7 bases removed from V and 1 base from J, the gap between germline ends came to 8 bases. Germline CDR1 SGHRS, CDR2 YFSETQ.

This chain uses TRBV9 with TRBJ2-7; 9 positions agree with TRBD2. J gave up 3 bases and V 0 bases, and 7 bases lay outside the gene matches. The CDR3 has 16 amino acids. CDR1 and CDR2 from the germline V gene are SGDLS and YYNGEE. CDR3 amino acids: CASSVGSSGVNYEQYF. CDR3 nucleotides: TGTGCCAGCAGCGTAGGTTCTAGCGGGGTCAACTACGAGCAGTACTTC.

In its sample, this clonotype was seen a few times. This chain uses TRBV7-6 with TRBJ1-4, with D perhaps TRBD1 (5 bases). CDR1 and CDR2 (germline): SGHVS, FNYEAQ. The CDR3 is 15 amino acids. Trimming removed 1 base at V and 8 bases at J, with 14 bases between. The CDR3 sequence is CASSLGGGKKEKLFF. The CDR3 DNA reads TGTGCCAGCAGCTTAGGGGGGGGGAAAAAGGAAAAACTGTTTTTT.

This clonotype was recorded a few times. The V gene is TRBV28, the J gene TRBJ2-3; TRBD2 aligns across 11 bases. V dropped 4 bases and J dropped 2; count of bases not matched to a gene: 8. This CDR3 is 17 amino acids long. Germline CDR1 and CDR2: MDHEN and SYDVKM. The CDR3 reads CASSSSATSGATDTQYF. Here the CDR3 DNA reads TGTGCCAGCAGTTCCTCCGCGACTAGCGGGGCCACAGATACGCAGTATTTT. Based on the CDR3 plus reference TRBV28 and TRBJ2-3, the full variable domain is DVKVTQSSRYLVKRTGEKVFLECVQDMDHENMFWYRQDPGLGLRLIYFSYDVKMKEKGDIPEGYSVSREKKERFSLILESASTNQTSMYLCASSSSATSGATDTQYFGPGTRLTVL.

This clonotype was recorded a few times. This sequence joins TRBV13 and TRBJ2-5; unclear D gene. CDR3 length: 14 amino acids. Germline V gene data show CDR1 as PRHDT and CDR2 as FYEKMQ (reference sequence). Deletions cut 3 bases from V and 0 bases from J, with 8 bases between. CDR3 sequence (DNA): TGTGCCAGCAGCTTCATGGGGAACCAAGAGACCCAGTACTTC. The encoded protein is CASSFMGNQETQYF.

The V call is TRBV5-1, the J call TRBJ2-1, with 9 bases matching TRBD2. Per the germline V gene, CDR1 is SGHRS and CDR2 is YFSETQ. J gave up 7 bases and V 0 bases, and 5 bases lay outside the gene matches. CDR3 length: 15 amino acids. Here the CDR3 DNA reads TGCGCCAGCAGCTTGGATAGCGGGGGCTTGAATGAGCAGTTCTTC. It yields the protein CASSLDSGGLNEQFF. Based on the CDR3 plus reference TRBV5-1 and TRBJ2-1, the full variable domain is KAGVTQTPRYLIKTRGQQVTLSCSPISGHRSVSWYQQTPGQGLQFLFEYFSETQRNKGNFPGRFSGRQFSNSRSEMNVSTLELGDSALYLCASSLDSGGLNEQFFGPGTRLTVL.

The table lists this clonotype with a few counts. V is TRBV7-2 and J is TRBJ2-1, with D possibly TRBD1 on 6 matching bases. V lost 5 bases to trimming and J lost 9 bases, with 20 bases between them. The germline CDR1 and CDR2 sequences are SGHTA and FQGNSA. The CDR3 spans 15 residues. CDR3 sequence (DNA): TGTACCAGCAGCGCCCGACAGGAAAGGGCCAGTGAGCAGTTCTTC. It translates to CTSSARQERASEQFF.

This clonotype was counted at least ten times. In DNA, the CDR3 is TGCAGTGCTAGAGATACGTACGGGGGGAGCTCCTACAATGAGCAGTTCTTC. It codes for CSARDTYGGSSYNEQFF. The chain couples TRBV20-1 to TRBJ2-1; 7 nucleotides line up with TRBD2. Germline CDR1 is DFQATT and CDR2 is SNEGSKA (reference sequence). The trim removed 0 bases at V and 0 bases at J, leaving 8 bases unmatched. The CDR3 runs to 17 residues.

This clonotype was recorded a few times. The V gene is TRBV20-1, the J gene TRBJ1-1; D unclear. The CDR3 is 13 residues long. The germline V gene encodes CDR1 DFQATT and CDR2 SNEGSKA (reference sequence). The V end lost 4 bases, the J end lost 0 bases, and 9 bases lay between the germline ends. The CDR3 DNA reads TGCAGTGCTAAGTATGGACTGAACACTGAAGCTTTCTTT. It yields the protein CSAKYGLNTEAFF.

Only a few counts were recorded for this clonotype. V usage is TRBV9 and J usage is TRBJ1-1, with D tentatively TRBD1 (6 bases). This CDR3 is 14 amino acids long. Germline V CDR1 and CDR2: SGDLS, YYNGEE. V lost 0 bases and J lost 1, with 7 bases in between. CDR3 sequence reads: CASSVGGPNTEAFF. CDR3 DNA sequence: TGTGCCAGCAGCGTAGGGGGGCCGAACACTGAAGCTTTCTTT.

This clonotype turned up a few times. CDR3 loop: CASSFPGTENTEAFF. The DNA of the CDR3 is TGTGCCAGCAGCTTCCCGGGTACAGAGAACACTGAAGCTTTCTTT. The chain links TRBV12-3 or TRBV12-4 to TRBJ1-1; D is ambiguous. The CDR3 contains 15 residues. V gave up 6 bases and J gave up 1 base, with 15 bases separating them.

Comment on this clonotype: An end of the junction does not agree with germline; a read error may underlie this. The chain joins TRBV4-1 to TRBJ1-2, with 10 positions matching TRBD1. Germline-derived CDR1 and CDR2 are MGHRA and YSYEKL. This CDR3 region has 20 residues. The CDR3 here is CASSQVGVSGQGRNNYSYTF. Here the CDR3 DNA reads TGCGCCAGCAGCCAAGTTGGCGTCTCGGGACAGGGGAGAAATAACTATAGCTACACCTTC.

This clonotype was seen at least ten times. The genes are TRBV12-3 or TRBV12-4 and TRBJ2-5; D is perhaps TRBD2 (5 bases). The CDR3 totals 13 residues. V lost 4 bases to trimming and J lost 2 bases, with 8 bases between them. CDR3: CASSYGNQETQYF. In DNA form, the CDR3 reads TGTGCCAGCAGTTACGGGAATCAAGAGACCCAGTACTTC.

This clonotype occurred many times. The J gene is TRBJ2-1, the V gene TRBV20-1; 13 bases are shared with TRBD2. CDR1 and CDR2 from the germline V gene are DFQATT and SNEGSKA (reference sequence). V lost 5 bases to trimming and J lost 5 bases; unmatched junction nucleotides: 0. This CDR3 region has 13 residues. CDR3 in amino acids: CSAGLAGDNEQFF. For the CDR3, the DNA is TGCAGTGCTGGACTAGCGGGGGACAATGAGCAGTTCTTC.

Only a few counts were recorded for this clonotype. The chain uses TRBV12-3 or TRBV12-4 and TRBJ1-2; 9 nucleotides match TRBD1. This CDR3 is 14 amino acids long. After removal of 5 bases from V and 4 bases from J, the junction contained 5 bases not matched to a gene. As DNA, the CDR3 is TGTGCCAGCAGTCACAGGGGGCAGAGCTATGGCTACACCTTC. Translated, it gives CASSHRGQSYGYTF.

V usage is TRBV24-1 and J usage is TRBJ2-1, with TRBD2 matching 14 bases. Germline trimming cut 5 bases from V and 7 bases from J; bases unmatched to any gene: 6. CDR3 length: 16 amino acids. The germline CDR1 and CDR2 sequences are KGHDR and SFDVKD. CDR3 bases: TGTGCCACCAGTGTATGGACTAGCGGGGGGCGTAATGAGCAGTTCTTC. It is translated as CATSVWTSGGRNEQFF.

This clonotype was recorded many times. The chain recombines TRBV5-1 with TRBJ2-4; D could derive from TRBD1 or TRBD2 (5 bases each). This CDR3 comprises 15 residues. CDR1 and CDR2 (germline): SGHRS, YFSETQ. Between the trimmed V and J ends, which lost 5 bases and 1 base, there was a span of 13 bases. In DNA, the CDR3 is TGCGCCAGCAGACCAGGGTGGGGGGCCAAAAACATTCAGTACTTC. Amino acids: CASRPGWGAKNIQYF.

This clonotype was recorded at least ten times. The chain carries TRBV19 and TRBJ2-7; TRBD1 aligns across 8 bases. CDR1 is LNHDA, CDR2 SQIVND, per germline (reference sequence). Unmatched junction bases numbered 9, after V lost 5 bases and J lost 6 bases. CDR3 length equals 14 residues. DNA of the CDR3: TGTGCCAGTAGTGGACAGGGAAGTAACGTCGAGCAGTACTTC. This codes for CASSGQGSNVEQYF.

This clonotype was detected many times. The junction does not match germline at one end; this may be a read error. This chain connects TRBV5-1 to TRBJ2-1; 10 bases fit TRBD2. The CDR3 consists of 16 residues. Germline-derived CDR1 and CDR2 are SGHRS and YFSETQ. The CDR3 is CASSLDSGGSYNEQFF. The CDR3, as DNA: TGTGCTAGCAGCTTAGATAGCGGGGGGTCCTACAATGAGCAGTTCTTC.